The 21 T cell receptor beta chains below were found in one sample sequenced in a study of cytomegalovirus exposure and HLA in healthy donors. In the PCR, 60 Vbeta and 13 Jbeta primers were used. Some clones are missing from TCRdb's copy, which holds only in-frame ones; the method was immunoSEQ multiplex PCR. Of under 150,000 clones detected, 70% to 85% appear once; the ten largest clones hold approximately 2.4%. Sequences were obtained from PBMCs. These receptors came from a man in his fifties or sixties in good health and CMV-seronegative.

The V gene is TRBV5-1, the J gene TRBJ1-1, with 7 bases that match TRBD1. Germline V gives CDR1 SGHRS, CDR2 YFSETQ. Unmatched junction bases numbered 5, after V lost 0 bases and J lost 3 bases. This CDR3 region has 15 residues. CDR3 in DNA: TGCGCCAGCAGCTTGGGACAGGGATTCTACACTGAAGCTTTCTTT. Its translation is CASSLGQGFYTEAFF.

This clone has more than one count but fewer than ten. In DNA, the CDR3 is TGTGCCAGCAGCCTCCGAACGGGGGGAAACACCATATATTTT. This translates into CASSLRTGGNTIYF. The chain recombines TRBV9 with TRBJ1-3; D remains ambiguous. CDR1 is SGDLS and CDR2 is YYNGEE in the germline V gene. V lost 4 bases and J lost 4, with 12 bases in between. The CDR3 covers 14 residues.

CDR3 loop: CASSLLRGTGELFF. The CDR3 DNA follows: TGTGCCAGCAGTCTTCTCCGGGGGACCGGGGAGCTGTTTTTT. The gene calls are TRBV28 and TRBJ2-2; tentatively, D is TRBD2 (6 bases). V lost 5 bases to trimming and J lost 5 bases, with 12 bases between them. Germline V gene data show CDR1 as MDHEN and CDR2 as SYDVKM. The CDR3 has 14 residues.

CDR3 amino acids: CASSLGRQGTEAFF. The DNA of the CDR3 is TGTGCCAGCAGCTTAGGACGACAGGGCACTGAAGCTTTCTTT. The genes are TRBV7-8 and TRBJ1-1; TRBD1 aligns across 7 bases. Per the germline V gene, CDR1 is SGHVS and CDR2 is FQNEAQ. The CDR3 spans 14 residues. Trimming removed 1 base from V and 4 bases from J; junction bases left unmatched: 3.

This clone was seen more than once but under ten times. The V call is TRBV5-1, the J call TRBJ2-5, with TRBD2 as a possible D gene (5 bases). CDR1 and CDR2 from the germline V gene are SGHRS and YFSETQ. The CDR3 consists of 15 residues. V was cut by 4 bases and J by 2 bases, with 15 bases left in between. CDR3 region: CASSPGLTLQETQYF. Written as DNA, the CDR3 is TGCGCCAGCAGCCCTGGACTTACATTACAAGAGACCCAGTACTTC. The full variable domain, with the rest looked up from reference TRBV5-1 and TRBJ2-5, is KAGVTQTPRYLIKTRGQQVTLSCSPISGHRSVSWYQQTPGQGLQFLFEYFSETQRNKGNFPGRFSGRQFSNSRSEMNVSTLELGDSALYLCASSPGLTLQETQYFGPGTRLLVL.

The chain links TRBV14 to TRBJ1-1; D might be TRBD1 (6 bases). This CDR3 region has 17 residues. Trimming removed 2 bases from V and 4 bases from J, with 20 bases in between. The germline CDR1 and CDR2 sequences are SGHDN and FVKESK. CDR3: CASSQNGGGHWPTEAFF. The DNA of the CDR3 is TGTGCCAGCAGCCAAAATGGCGGGGGACATTGGCCCACTGAAGCTTTCTTT.

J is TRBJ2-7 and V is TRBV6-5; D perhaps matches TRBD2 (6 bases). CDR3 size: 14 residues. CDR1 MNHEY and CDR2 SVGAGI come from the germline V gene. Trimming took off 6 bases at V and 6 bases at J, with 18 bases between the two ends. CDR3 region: CASSPRRGSAEQYF. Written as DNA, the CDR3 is TGTGCCAGCAGCCCCCGACGGGGGTCCGCCGAGCAGTACTTC.

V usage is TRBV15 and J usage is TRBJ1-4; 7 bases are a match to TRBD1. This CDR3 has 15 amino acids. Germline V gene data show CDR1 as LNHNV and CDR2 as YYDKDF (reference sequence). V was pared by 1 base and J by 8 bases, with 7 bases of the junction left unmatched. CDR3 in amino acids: CATSRATGESEKLFF. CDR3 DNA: TGTGCCACCAGCAGAGCCACAGGGGAAAGCGAAAAACTGTTTTTT.

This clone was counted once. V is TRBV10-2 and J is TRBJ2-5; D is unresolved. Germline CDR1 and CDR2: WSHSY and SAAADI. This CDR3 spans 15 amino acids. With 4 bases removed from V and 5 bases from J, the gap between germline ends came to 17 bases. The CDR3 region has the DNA TGCGCCAGCAGTGCTGATTTGGTTAGCCGGGAGACCCAGTACTTC. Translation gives CASSADLVSRETQYF.

The CDR3 loop reads CASSFVRGQGIYGYTF. CDR3 sequence (DNA): TGTGCCAGCAGCTTCGTAAGGGGGCAGGGGATCTATGGCTACACCTTC. The V gene is TRBV11-2, the J gene TRBJ1-2; 7 bases map to TRBD1. The CDR3 is 16 amino acids. Per germline, CDR1 SGHAT and CDR2 FQNNGV. V shed 3 bases, J shed 4 bases, and the junction held 11 bases outside the gene matches.

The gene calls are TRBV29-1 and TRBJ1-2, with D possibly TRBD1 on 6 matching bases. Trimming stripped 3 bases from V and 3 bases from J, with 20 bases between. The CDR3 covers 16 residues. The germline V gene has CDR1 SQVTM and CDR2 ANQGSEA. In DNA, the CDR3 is TGCAGCGTTGAGAGTACCGCAGGGGTGGGAGACTATGGCTACACCTTC. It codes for CSVESTAGVGDYGYTF.

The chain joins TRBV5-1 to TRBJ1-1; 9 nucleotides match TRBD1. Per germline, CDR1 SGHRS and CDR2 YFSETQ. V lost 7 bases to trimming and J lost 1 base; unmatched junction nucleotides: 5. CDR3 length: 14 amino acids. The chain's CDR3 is CASRGQGSNTEAFF. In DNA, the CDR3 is TGCGCCAGCCGCGGACAGGGGTCGAACACTGAAGCTTTCTTT.

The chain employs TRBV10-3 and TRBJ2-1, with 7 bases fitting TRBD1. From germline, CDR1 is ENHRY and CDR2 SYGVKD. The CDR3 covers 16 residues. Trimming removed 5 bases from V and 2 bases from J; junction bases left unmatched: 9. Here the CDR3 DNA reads TGTGCCATCAGTAAGGTGGGACAGCATCCCTACAATGAGCAGTTCTTC. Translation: CAISKVGQHPYNEQFF.

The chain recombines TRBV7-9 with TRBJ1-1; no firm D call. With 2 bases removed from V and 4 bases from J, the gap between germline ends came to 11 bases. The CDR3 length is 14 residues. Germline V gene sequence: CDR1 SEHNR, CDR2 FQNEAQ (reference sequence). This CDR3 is CASSLPFSSTEAFF. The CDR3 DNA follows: TGTGCCAGCAGCTTACCGTTCTCTTCCACTGAAGCTTTCTTT.

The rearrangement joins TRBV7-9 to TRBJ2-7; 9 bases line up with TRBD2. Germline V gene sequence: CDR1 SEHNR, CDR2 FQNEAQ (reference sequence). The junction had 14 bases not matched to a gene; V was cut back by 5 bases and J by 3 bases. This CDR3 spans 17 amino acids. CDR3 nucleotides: TGTGCCAGCAGCACTACTGAGGGCACTAGCGGGCGCTACGAGCAGTACTTC. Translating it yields CASSTTEGTSGRYEQYF.

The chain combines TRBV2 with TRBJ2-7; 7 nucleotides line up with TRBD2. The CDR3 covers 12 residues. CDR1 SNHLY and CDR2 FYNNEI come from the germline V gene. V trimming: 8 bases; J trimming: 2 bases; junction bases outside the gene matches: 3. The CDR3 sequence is CASGGGAYEQYF. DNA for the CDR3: TGTGCCAGCGGGGGAGGGGCCTACGAGCAGTACTTC.

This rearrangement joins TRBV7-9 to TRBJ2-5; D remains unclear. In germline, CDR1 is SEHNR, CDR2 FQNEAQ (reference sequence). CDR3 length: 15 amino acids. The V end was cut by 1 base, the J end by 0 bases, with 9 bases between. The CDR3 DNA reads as TGTGCCAGCAGCTTAGTCAGGTCGTACCAAGAGACCCAGTACTTC. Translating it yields CASSLVRSYQETQYF.

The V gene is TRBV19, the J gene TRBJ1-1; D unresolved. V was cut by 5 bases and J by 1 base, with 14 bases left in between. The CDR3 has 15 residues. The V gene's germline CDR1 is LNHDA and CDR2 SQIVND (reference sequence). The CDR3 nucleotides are TGTGCCAGTAGTCCCCTCGGGGAAGGGAACACTGAAGCTTTCTTT. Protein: CASSPLGEGNTEAFF.

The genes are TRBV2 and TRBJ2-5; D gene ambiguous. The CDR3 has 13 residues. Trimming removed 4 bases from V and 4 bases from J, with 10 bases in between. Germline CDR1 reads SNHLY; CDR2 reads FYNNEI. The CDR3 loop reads CASSVRSIETQYF. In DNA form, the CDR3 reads TGTGCCAGCAGTGTCCGGTCCATAGAGACCCAGTACTTC.

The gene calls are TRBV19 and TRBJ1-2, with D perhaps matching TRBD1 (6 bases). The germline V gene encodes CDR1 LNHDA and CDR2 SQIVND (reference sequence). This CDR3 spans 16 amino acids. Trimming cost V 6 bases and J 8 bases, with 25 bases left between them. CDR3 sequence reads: CASRKGEQGWSIGYTF. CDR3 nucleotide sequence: TGTGCCAGTAGGAAAGGGGAACAGGGTTGGAGTATCGGCTACACCTTC.

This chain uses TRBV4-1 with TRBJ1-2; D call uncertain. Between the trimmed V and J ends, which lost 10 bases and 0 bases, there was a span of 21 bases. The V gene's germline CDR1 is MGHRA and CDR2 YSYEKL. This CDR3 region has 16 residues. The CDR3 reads CANIPGRRYSNYGYTF. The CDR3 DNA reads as TGCGCCAACATTCCAGGTAGGCGCTACTCTAACTATGGCTACACCTTC.